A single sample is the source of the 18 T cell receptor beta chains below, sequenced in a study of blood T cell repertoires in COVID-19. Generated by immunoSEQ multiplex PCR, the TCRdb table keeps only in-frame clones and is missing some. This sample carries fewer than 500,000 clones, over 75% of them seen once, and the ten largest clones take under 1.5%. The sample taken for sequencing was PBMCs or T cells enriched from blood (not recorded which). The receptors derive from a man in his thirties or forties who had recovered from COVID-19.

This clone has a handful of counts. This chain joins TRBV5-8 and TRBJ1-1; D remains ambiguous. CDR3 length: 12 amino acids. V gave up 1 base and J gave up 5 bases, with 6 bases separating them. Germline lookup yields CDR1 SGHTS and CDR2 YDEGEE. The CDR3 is CASSLWLTEAFF. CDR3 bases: TGTGCCAGCAGCTTGTGGCTTACTGAAGCTTTCTTT.

The CDR3 loop is CASSLGRLAGAGGILYNEQFF. The DNA of the CDR3 is TGCGCCAGCAGCTTGGGGCGGCTAGCGGGGGCCGGGGGGATCTTATACAATGAGCAGTTCTTC. J is TRBJ2-1 and V is TRBV5-1; 10 positions agree with TRBD2. The junction had 19 bases not matched to a gene; V was cut back by 0 bases and J by 4 bases. This CDR3 is built from 21 residues. The germline V gene has CDR1 SGHRS and CDR2 YFSETQ.

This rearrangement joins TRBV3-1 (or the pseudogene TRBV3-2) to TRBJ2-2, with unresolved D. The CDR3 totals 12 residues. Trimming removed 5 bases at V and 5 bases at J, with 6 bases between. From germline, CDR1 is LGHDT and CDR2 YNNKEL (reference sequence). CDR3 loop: CASSSRTGELFF. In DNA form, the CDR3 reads TGTGCCAGCAGCTCGCGTACCGGGGAGCTGTTTTTT.

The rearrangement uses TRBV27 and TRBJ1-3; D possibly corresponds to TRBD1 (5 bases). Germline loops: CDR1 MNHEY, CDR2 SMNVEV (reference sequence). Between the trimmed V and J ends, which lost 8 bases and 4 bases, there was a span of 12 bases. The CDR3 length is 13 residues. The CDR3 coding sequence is TGTGCCAGCTCCCAGGGCCTCGGAAACACCATATATTTT. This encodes CASSQGLGNTIYF.

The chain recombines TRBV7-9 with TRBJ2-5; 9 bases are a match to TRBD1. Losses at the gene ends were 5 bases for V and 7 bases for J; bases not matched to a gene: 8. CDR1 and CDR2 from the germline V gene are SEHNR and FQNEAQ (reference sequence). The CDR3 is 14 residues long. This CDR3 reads CASSRWDRVATQYF. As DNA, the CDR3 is TGTGCCAGCAGCCGATGGGACAGGGTGGCGACCCAGTACTTC. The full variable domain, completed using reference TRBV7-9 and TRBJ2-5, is DTGVSQNPRHKITKRGQNVTFRCDPISEHNRLYWYRQTLGQGPEFLTYFQNEAQLEKSRLLSDRFSAERPKGSFSTLEIQRTEQGDSAMYLCASSRWDRVATQYFGPGTRLLVL.

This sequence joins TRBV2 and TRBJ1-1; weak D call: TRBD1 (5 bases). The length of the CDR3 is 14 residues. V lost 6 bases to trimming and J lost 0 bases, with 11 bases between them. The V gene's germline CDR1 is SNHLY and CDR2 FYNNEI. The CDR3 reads CASRGTLMNTEAFF. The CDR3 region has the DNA TGTGCCAGCAGGGGGACTCTAATGAACACTGAAGCTTTCTTT.

The DNA of the CDR3 is TGTGCTAGTGGTTCCGGGACAGGGAGGGAGACCCAGTACTTC. This encodes CASGSGTGRETQYF. The V gene is TRBV12-5, the J gene TRBJ2-5, with TRBD1 identical over 9 bases. J gave up 5 bases and V 4 bases, and 5 bases lay outside the gene matches. This CDR3 has 14 amino acids. Germline V gives CDR1 LGHNT, CDR2 FRNRAP.

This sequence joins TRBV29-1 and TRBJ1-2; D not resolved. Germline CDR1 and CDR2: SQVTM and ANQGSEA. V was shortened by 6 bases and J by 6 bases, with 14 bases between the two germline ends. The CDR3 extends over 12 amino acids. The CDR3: CSVAGGLDGYTF. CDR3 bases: TGCAGCGTCGCCGGAGGACTAGATGGCTACACCTTC. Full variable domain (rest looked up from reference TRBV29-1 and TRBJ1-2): SAVISQKPSRDICQRGTSLTIQCQVDSQVTMMFWYRQQPGQSLTLIATANQGSEATYESGFVIDKFPISRPNLTFSTLTVSNMSPEDSSIYLCSVAGGLDGYTFGSGTRLTVV.

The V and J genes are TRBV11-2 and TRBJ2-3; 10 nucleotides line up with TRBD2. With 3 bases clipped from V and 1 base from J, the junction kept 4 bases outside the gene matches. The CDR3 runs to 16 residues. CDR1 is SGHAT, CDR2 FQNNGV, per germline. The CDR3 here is CASSFLAGAGTDTQYF. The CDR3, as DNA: TGTGCCAGCAGCTTCCTAGCGGGGGCCGGCACAGATACGCAGTATTTT. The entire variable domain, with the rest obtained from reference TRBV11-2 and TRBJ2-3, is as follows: EAGVAQSPRYKIIEKRQSVAFWCNPISGHATLYWYQQILGQGPKLLIQFQNNGVVDDSQLPKDRFSAERLKGVDSTLKIQPAKLEDSAVYLCASSFLAGAGTDTQYFGPGTRLTVL.

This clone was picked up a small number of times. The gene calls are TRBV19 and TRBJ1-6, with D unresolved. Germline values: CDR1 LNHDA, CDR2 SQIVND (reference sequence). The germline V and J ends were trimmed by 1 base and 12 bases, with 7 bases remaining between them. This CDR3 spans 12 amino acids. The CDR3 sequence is CASSIGPGPLHF. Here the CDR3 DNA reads TGTGCCAGTAGTATAGGTCCAGGACCCCTCCACTTT.

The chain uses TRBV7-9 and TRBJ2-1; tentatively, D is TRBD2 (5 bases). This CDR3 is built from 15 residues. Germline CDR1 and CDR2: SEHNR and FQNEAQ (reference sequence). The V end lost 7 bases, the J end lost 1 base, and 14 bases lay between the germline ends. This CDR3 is CASIDGDLSYNEQFF. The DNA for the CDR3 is TGTGCCAGCATCGACGGGGATCTTTCCTACAATGAGCAGTTCTTC.

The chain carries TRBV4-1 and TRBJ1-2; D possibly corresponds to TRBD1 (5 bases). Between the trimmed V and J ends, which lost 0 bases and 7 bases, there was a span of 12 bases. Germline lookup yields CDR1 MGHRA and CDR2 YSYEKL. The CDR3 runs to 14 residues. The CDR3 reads CASSQEGVTSGYTF. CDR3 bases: TGCGCCAGCAGCCAAGAAGGGGTAACCAGTGGCTACACCTTC.

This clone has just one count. CDR3 bases: TGTGCCTGTCGTTTCTCTTCGGCAGATACGCAGTATTTT. Amino acids: CACRFSSADTQYF. The chain recombines TRBV30 with TRBJ2-3; unclear D gene. V lost 6 bases and J 4 bases, leaving 14 bases between the germline ends. The CDR3 has 13 residues. From germline, CDR1 is GTSNPN and CDR2 SVGIG (reference sequence).

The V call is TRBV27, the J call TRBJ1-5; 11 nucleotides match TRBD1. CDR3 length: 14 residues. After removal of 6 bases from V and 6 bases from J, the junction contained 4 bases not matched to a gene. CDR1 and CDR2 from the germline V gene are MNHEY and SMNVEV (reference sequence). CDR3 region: CASSAGQGAQPQHF. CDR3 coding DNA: TGTGCCAGCAGCGCAGGACAGGGGGCTCAGCCCCAGCATTTT.

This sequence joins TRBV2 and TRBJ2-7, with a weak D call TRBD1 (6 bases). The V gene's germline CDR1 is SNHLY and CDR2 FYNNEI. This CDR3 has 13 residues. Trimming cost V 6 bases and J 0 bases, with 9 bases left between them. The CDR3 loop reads CASRAQGSYEQYF. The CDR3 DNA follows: TGTGCCAGCAGGGCACAGGGCTCCTACGAGCAGTACTTC.

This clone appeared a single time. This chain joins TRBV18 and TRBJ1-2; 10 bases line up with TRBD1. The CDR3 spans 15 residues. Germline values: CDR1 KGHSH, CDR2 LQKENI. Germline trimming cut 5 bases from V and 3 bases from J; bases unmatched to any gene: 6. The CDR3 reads CASSTSGQGYYGYTF. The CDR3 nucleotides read TGTGCCAGCTCAACTTCGGGACAGGGGTACTATGGCTACACCTTC.

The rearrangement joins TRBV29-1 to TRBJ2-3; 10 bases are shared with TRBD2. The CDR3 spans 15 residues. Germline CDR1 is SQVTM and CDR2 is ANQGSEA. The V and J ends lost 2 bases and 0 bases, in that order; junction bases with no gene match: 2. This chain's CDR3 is CSVERAGGSTDTQYF. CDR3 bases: TGCAGCGTTGAAAGAGCGGGGGGGAGCACAGATACGCAGTATTTT.

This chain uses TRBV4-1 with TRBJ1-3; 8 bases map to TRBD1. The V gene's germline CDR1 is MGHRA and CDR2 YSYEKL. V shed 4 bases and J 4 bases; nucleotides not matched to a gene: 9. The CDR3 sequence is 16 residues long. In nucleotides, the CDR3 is TGCGCCAGCAGCCCGAAGGACAGGGATGCCGGAAACACCATATATTTT. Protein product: CASSPKDRDAGNTIYF.